These 26 T cell receptor beta chains were all obtained from the same sample, sequenced in a study of cytomegalovirus exposure and HLA in healthy donors. Researchers ran the PCR with 60 Vbeta and 13 Jbeta primers. Data came from immunoSEQ multiplex PCR; TCRdb stores just in-frame clones and leaves some out. The data hold about 190,000 clones, with around 78% observed a single time. Sequencing used PBMCs. The receptors come from a woman younger than 45 in good health and CMV-seropositive.

This clone was recorded only once. V is TRBV6-5 and J is TRBJ1-6; D might be TRBD1 (5 bases). The V gene lost 6 bases and the J gene lost 9 bases, with 9 bases spanning the gap. Germline V gives CDR1 MNHEY, CDR2 SVGAGI. The CDR3 contains 12 residues. CDR3 loop: CASSRGISPLHF. The CDR3 DNA follows: TGTGCCAGCAGCCGGGGGATTTCACCCCTCCACTTT.

The chain employs TRBV4-1 and TRBJ2-7; 8 bases fit TRBD1. Germline assignment: CDR1 MGHRA and CDR2 YSYEKL. The V and J ends lost 4 bases and 2 bases, in that order; junction bases with no gene match: 16. The CDR3 runs to 18 residues. The CDR3 protein is CASSRNTADRARTYEQYF. Here the CDR3 DNA reads TGCGCCAGCAGCCGAAACACCGCGGACAGGGCGAGAACCTACGAGCAGTACTTC.

In the case of this clone: Germline is not matched at one junction end, which may reflect a read error. The chain's CDR3 is CASRIGGGAFSGANVLTF. The DNA for the CDR3 is TGTGCCAGTAGGATAGGAGGGGGGGCCTTCTCTGGGGCCAACGTCCTGACTTTC. This sequence joins TRBV19 and TRBJ2-6, with TRBD2 as a possible D gene (7 bases). The CDR3 sequence is 18 residues long. Germline CDR1 reads LNHDA; CDR2 reads SQIVND (reference sequence).

The chain recombines TRBV12-5 with TRBJ1-1; the match to TRBD1 covers 9 bases. The CDR3 loop spans 15 amino acids. CDR1 is LGHNT and CDR2 is FRNRAP in the germline V gene. V shed 3 bases and J 5 bases; nucleotides not matched to a gene: 7. The CDR3 loop reads CASGFNRDRETEAFF. The CDR3 DNA follows: TGTGCTAGTGGTTTCAACCGGGACAGGGAGACTGAAGCTTTCTTT.

The chain couples TRBV5-1 to TRBJ2-5; the D is unclear. V was pared by 4 bases and J by 1 base, with 11 bases between. The germline gives CDR1 SGHRS, CDR2 YFSETQ. The CDR3 is 14 residues long. CDR3 protein: CASSRARFQETQYF. The CDR3 nucleotides read TGCGCCAGCAGCAGAGCTCGATTCCAAGAGACCCAGTACTTC.

This chain uses TRBV7-2 with TRBJ2-1; 9 positions agree with TRBD2. Trimming removed 3 bases from V and 6 bases from J; junction bases left unmatched: 6. The length of the CDR3 is 15 residues. The germline V gene has CDR1 SGHTA and CDR2 FQGNSA. The DNA of the CDR3 is TGTGCCAGCAGCTTGATTAGCGGGAGATCCAATGAGCAGTTCTTC. Translated, it gives CASSLISGRSNEQFF.

The J gene is TRBJ2-7, the V gene TRBV30; D is ambiguous. CDR1 and CDR2 (germline): GTSNPN, SVGIG (reference sequence). The CDR3 contains 14 residues. V dropped 2 bases and J dropped 1 base, with 12 bases sitting between them. CDR3 DNA: TGTGCCTGGAGTCCAAGAGTGGTATCCTACGAGCAGTACTTC. Its protein product is CAWSPRVVSYEQYF.

The V call is TRBV7-9, the J call TRBJ1-4; tentative D call: TRBD1 (6 bases). The CDR3 runs 14 residues. The V end lost 0 bases, the J end lost 8 bases, and 10 bases lay between the germline ends. Germline-derived CDR1 and CDR2 are SEHNR and FQNEAQ (reference sequence). CDR3: CASSLATQGEKLFF. The CDR3 DNA sequence: TGTGCCAGCAGCTTAGCCACCCAGGGGGAAAAACTGTTTTTT.

This clone was seen more than once but under ten times. This rearrangement joins TRBV7-2 to TRBJ2-2, with D perhaps TRBD1 (6 bases). The V gene lost 2 bases and the J gene lost 2 bases, with 12 bases spanning the gap. CDR1 is SGHTA and CDR2 is FQGNSA in the germline V gene. The CDR3 length is 16 residues. DNA for the CDR3: TGTGCCAGCAGCTTATCAGCAGGGGCAAACACCGGGGAGCTGTTTTTT. As protein: CASSLSAGANTGELFF.

The rearrangement links TRBV5-1 to TRBJ2-4, with 7 positions matching TRBD2. CDR3 size: 15 residues. Trimming took 0 bases from V and 0 from J; bases not matched to a gene: 0. Germline lookup yields CDR1 SGHRS and CDR2 YFSETQ. The CDR3 bases are TGCGCCAGCAGCTTGGGCGGGGGAGCCAAAAACATTCAGTACTTC. The encoded protein is CASSLGGGAKNIQYF.

The chain has TRBV12-5 and TRBJ2-1; 7 positions match TRBD1. V was pared by 6 bases and J by 8 bases, with 13 bases of the junction left unmatched. Germline lookup yields CDR1 LGHNT and CDR2 FRNRAP. The CDR3 consists of 15 residues. CDR3 DNA: TGTGCTAGTGGGGGGACCCCGGGACAGCCCCATGAGCAGTTCTTC. Its protein is CASGGTPGQPHEQFF.

This chain connects TRBV25-1 to TRBJ1-4, with D perhaps matching TRBD1 (5 bases). The CDR3 is 14 residues long. Deletions cut 2 bases from V and 6 bases from J, with 10 bases between. Germline lookup yields CDR1 MGHDK and CDR2 SYGVNS. The CDR3 nucleotides are TGTGCCAGCAGTGAAAGCGGGGGTTATGAAAAACTGTTTTTT. Translation: CASSESGGYEKLFF.

This clone was seen only a few times. Different DNA sequences within this sample yield the same CDR3. V and J are TRBV13 and TRBJ2-7; TRBD2 might be the D (6 bases). Germline CDR1 reads PRHDT; CDR2 reads FYEKMQ (reference sequence). V gave up 5 bases and J gave up 1 base, with 12 bases separating them. This CDR3 has 14 amino acids. CDR3 region: CASSLGTESYEQYF. The CDR3 nucleotides are TGTGCCAGCAGCCTCGGGACTGAGTCCTACGAGCAGTACTTC.

The chain employs TRBV9 and TRBJ2-1, with TRBD2 matching over 9 bases. V lost 4 bases and J lost 7; bases outside the gene matches: 6. This CDR3 comprises 14 residues. Germline loops: CDR1 SGDLS, CDR2 YYNGEE. As DNA, the CDR3 is TGTGCCAGCAGCTCCGGGACTAGCAGAAATGAGCAGTTCTTC. As protein: CASSSGTSRNEQFF.

J is TRBJ2-7 and V is TRBV5-1; D unclear. The germline gives CDR1 SGHRS, CDR2 YFSETQ. CDR3 length: 13 amino acids. V lost 5 bases to trimming and J lost 1 base, with 10 bases between them. The CDR3 region has the DNA TGCGCCAGCAGGGCTACAGAATCCTACGAGCAGTACTTC. Translating gives CASRATESYEQYF.

The chain combines TRBV25-1 with TRBJ2-2, with D perhaps TRBD1 (5 bases). Germline CDR1 MGHDK, CDR2 SYGVNS. The CDR3 spans 14 residues. V was clipped by 1 base and J by 4 bases, with 7 bases between them. The CDR3 DNA reads as TGTGCCAGCAGTGAATTAGGGGCCACCGGGGAGCTGTTTTTT. Translating gives CASSELGATGELFF. Combining the CDR3 with reference TRBV25-1 and TRBJ2-2 gives the whole variable domain EADIYQTPRYLVIGTGKKITLECSQTMGHDKMYWYQQDPGMELHLIHYSYGVNSTEKGDLSSESTVSRIRTEHFPLTLESARPSHTSQYLCASSELGATGELFFGEGSRLTVL.

The V gene is TRBV5-8, the J gene TRBJ1-2; D perhaps matches TRBD1 (6 bases). There are 13 residues in the CDR3. Trimming shortened V by 4 bases and J by 4 bases, and 11 bases separated the two germline ends. Germline CDR1 and CDR2: SGHTS and YDEGEE. CDR3 sequence (DNA): TGTGCCAGCAGCCAGACAGGCGGCTATGGCTACACCTTC. Translating it yields CASSQTGGYGYTF. Together with reference TRBV5-8 and TRBJ1-2, the CDR3 gives the full variable domain: EAGVTQSPTHLIKTRGQQATLRCSPISGHTSVYWYQQALGLGLQFLLWYDEGEERNRGNFPPRFSGRQFPNYSSELNVNALELEDSALYLCASSQTGGYGYTFGSGTRLTVV.

This clone appeared a few times. The chain joins TRBV5-1 to TRBJ2-1, with TRBD2 matching 14 bases. CDR3 size: 18 residues. The germline CDR1 and CDR2 sequences are SGHRS and YFSETQ. The J segment lost 4 bases and the V segment lost 1 base, leaving 7 bases of the junction unmatched. CDR3 region: CASSLTGLAGVLYNEQFF. The CDR3 region has the DNA TGCGCCAGCAGCTTGACGGGACTAGCGGGGGTACTGTACAATGAGCAGTTCTTC.

The chain uses TRBV11-2 and TRBJ1-6; D unresolved. The length of the CDR3 is 14 residues. Trimming took 0 bases from V and 11 from J, leaving 11 bases between them. Germline-derived CDR1 and CDR2 are SGHAT and FQNNGV. DNA for the CDR3: TGTGCCAGCAGCTTAGATCTTACAGTCCCACCCCTCCACTTT. The encoded protein is CASSLDLTVPPLHF. Using reference TRBV11-2 and TRBJ1-6 for the parts outside the CDR3, the full variable domain is EAGVAQSPRYKIIEKRQSVAFWCNPISGHATLYWYQQILGQGPKLLIQFQNNGVVDDSQLPKDRFSAERLKGVDSTLKIQPAKLEDSAVYLCASSLDLTVPPLHFGNGTRLTVT.

The J gene is TRBJ2-7, the V gene TRBV11-2; 7 positions match TRBD1. The CDR3 has 16 amino acids. Germline V lookup: CDR1 SGHAT, CDR2 FQNNGV. The V and J ends lost 2 bases and 3 bases, in that order; junction bases with no gene match: 10. In DNA form, the CDR3 reads TGTGCCAGCAGCTTAAGGGATGTGGGACAGAGCTACGAGCAGTACTTC. It yields the protein CASSLRDVGQSYEQYF.

This clone has only one observation. This chain connects TRBV7-9 to TRBJ2-1; 8 bases are a match to TRBD2. Trimming took 3 bases from V and 8 from J; bases not matched to a gene: 6. In germline, CDR1 is SEHNR, CDR2 FQNEAQ (reference sequence). CDR3 length: 14 amino acids. The CDR3 bases are TGTGCCAGCAGCTTGCTCGGGGGGGGCGATGAGCAGTTCTTC. Protein sequence: CASSLLGGGDEQFF.

The CDR3 spells CASSAGTGKVYGYTF. The CDR3 DNA reads as TGTGCCAGCAGTGCCGGGACAGGGAAGGTCTATGGCTACACCTTC. J is TRBJ1-2 and V is TRBV6-5; 9 bases are shared with TRBD1. V was clipped by 5 bases and J by 4 bases; unmatched bases: 8. The CDR3 consists of 15 residues. Germline CDR1 reads MNHEY; CDR2 reads SVGAGI.

This CDR3 is CASSGRDGLKNIQYF. The CDR3 DNA reads as TGTGCCAGCAGTGGACGGGACGGACTAAAAAACATTCAGTACTTC. The V and J genes are TRBV6-1 and TRBJ2-4; maybe TRBD2 (6 bases). V was cut by 4 bases and J by 4 bases, with 14 bases left in between. The CDR3 runs to 15 residues. Germline lookup yields CDR1 MNHNS and CDR2 SASEGT.

The chain couples TRBV4-1 to TRBJ2-7; D is uncertain. The CDR3 sequence is 14 residues long. V lost 6 bases, J lost 1 base, and 13 bases lay in between. Germline loops: CDR1 MGHRA, CDR2 YSYEKL. CDR3 in DNA: TGCGCCAGCAGGGTCGGCCTCGGGTCCTACGAGCAGTACTTC. Translated: CASRVGLGSYEQYF.

This rearrangement joins TRBV27 to TRBJ2-3; 8 bases align to TRBD2. CDR1 is MNHEY and CDR2 is SMNVEV in the germline V gene (reference sequence). The CDR3 runs to 14 residues. The ends lost 7 bases at V and 0 bases at J; junction bases unmatched: 3. CDR3 loop: CASTRGGSTDTQYF. In DNA, the CDR3 is TGTGCCAGCACCCGCGGGGGGAGCACAGATACGCAGTATTTT.

V is TRBV11-2 and J is TRBJ2-3; the match to TRBD2 covers 8 bases. V was clipped by 6 bases and J by 8 bases; unmatched bases: 10. This CDR3 has 14 amino acids. The germline gives CDR1 SGHAT, CDR2 FQNNGV. The CDR3 region is CASSSSGGEGTQYF. The CDR3 region has the DNA TGTGCCAGCAGTTCGAGCGGGGGAGAGGGTACGCAGTATTTT. The full variable domain, rest sourced from reference TRBV11-2 and TRBJ2-3, is EAGVAQSPRYKIIEKRQSVAFWCNPISGHATLYWYQQILGQGPKLLIQFQNNGVVDDSQLPKDRFSAERLKGVDSTLKIQPAKLEDSAVYLCASSSSGGEGTQYFGPGTRLTVL.